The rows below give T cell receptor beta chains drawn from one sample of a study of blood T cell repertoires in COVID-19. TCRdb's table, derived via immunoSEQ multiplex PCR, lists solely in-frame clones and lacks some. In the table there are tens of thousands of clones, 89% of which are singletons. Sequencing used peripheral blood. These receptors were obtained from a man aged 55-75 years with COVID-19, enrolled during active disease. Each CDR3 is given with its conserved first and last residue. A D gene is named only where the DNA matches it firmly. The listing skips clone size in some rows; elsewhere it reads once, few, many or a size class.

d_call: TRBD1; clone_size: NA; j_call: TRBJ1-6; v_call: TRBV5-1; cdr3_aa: CASSLDRGNSPLHF; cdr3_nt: TGCGCCAGCAGCTTGGACAGGGGGAATTCACCCCTCCACTTT
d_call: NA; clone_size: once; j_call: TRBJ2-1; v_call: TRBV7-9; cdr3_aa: CAAGALTGGNEQFF; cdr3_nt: TGTGCCGCAGGGGCTTTAACGGGGGGCAATGAGCAGTTCTTC
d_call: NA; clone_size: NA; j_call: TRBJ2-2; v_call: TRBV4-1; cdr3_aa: CASSQDQGGDTGELFF; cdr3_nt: TGCGCCAGCAGCCAAGATCAGGGGGGAGATACCGGGGAGCTGTTTTTT
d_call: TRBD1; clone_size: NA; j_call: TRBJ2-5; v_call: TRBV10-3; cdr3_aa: CAIRAGTGGRVQETQYF; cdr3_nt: TGTGCCATCAGAGCCGGGACAGGGGGTAGGGTGCAAGAGACCCAGTACTTC
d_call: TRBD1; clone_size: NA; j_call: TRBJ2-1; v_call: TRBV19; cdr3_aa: CASSMRGLGYNEQFF; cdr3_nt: TGTGCCAGTAGTATGAGGGGGCTGGGGTACAATGAGCAGTTCTTC
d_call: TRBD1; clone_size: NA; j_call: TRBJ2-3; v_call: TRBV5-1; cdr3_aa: CASGDGTGGADTQYF; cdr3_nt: TGCGCCAGCGGGGACGGGACAGGGGGTGCAGATACGCAGTATTTT
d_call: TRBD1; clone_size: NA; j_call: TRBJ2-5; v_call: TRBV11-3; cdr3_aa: CASSFRQGEETQYF; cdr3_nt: TGTGCCAGCAGCTTTCGACAGGGTGAAGAGACCCAGTACTTC
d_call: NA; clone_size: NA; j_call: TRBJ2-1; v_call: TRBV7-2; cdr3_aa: CASSLPALENEQFF; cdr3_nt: TGTGCCAGCAGCCTACCGGCCTTGGAGAATGAGCAGTTCTTC
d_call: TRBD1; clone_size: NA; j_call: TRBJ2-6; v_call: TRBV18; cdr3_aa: CASSPLGQNSGANVLTF; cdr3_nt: TGTGCCAGCTCACCACTGGGACAGAACTCTGGGGCCAACGTCCTGACTTTC
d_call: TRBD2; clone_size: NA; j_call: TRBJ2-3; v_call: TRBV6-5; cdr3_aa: CASKAGANTDTQYF; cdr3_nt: TGTGCCAGCAAAGCGGGGGCTAACACAGATACGCAGTATTTT
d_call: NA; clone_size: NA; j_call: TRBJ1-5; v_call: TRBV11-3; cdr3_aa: CASSLGPSGQPQHF; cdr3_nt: TGTGCCAGCAGCCTTGGACCGAGCGGTCAGCCCCAGCATTTT
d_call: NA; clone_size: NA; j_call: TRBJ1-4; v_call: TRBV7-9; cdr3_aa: CASSLHREGKLFF; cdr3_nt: TGTGCCAGCAGCTTACACAGGGAGGGAAAACTGTTTTTT
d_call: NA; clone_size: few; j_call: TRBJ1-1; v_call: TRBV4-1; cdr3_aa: CASSQERGTEAFF; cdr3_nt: TGCGCCAGCAGCCAAGAAAGGGGAACTGAAGCTTTCTTT
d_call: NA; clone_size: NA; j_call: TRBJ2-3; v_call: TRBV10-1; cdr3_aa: CASKGGTGDTQYF; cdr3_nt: TGCGCCAGCAAAGGCGGGACCGGAGATACGCAGTATTTT
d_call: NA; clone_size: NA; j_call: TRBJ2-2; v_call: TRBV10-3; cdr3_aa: CAISESGGYTGELFF; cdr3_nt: TGTGCCATCAGTGAGTCGGGGGGATACACCGGGGAGCTGTTTTTT
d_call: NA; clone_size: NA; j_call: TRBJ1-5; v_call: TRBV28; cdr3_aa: CASKRVGQDLQPQHF; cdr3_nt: TGTGCCAGCAAAAGGGTGGGGCAGGACCTTCAGCCCCAGCATTTT
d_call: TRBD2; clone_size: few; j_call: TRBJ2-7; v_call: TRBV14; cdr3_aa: CASSQLAGAYYEQYF; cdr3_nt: TGTGCCAGCAGCCAACTAGCGGGAGCCTACTACGAGCAGTACTTC
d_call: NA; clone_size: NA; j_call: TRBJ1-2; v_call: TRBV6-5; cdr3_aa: CASSYRGGYGYTF; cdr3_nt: TGTGCCAGCAGTTACCGGGGTGGGTATGGCTACACCTTC
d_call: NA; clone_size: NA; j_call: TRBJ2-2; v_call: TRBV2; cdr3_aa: CASNPDSQSTGELFF; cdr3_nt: TGTGCCAGCAACCCGGACAGCCAATCCACCGGGGAGCTGTTTTTT
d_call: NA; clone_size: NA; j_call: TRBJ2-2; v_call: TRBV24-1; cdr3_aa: CATSEAENTGELFF; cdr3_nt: TGTGCCACCAGTGAAGCTGAGAACACCGGGGAGCTGTTTTTT
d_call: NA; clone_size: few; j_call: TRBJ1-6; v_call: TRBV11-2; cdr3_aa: CASSLGLYNSPLHF; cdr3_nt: TGTGCCAGCAGCTTAGGACTCTATAATTCACCCCTCCACTTT
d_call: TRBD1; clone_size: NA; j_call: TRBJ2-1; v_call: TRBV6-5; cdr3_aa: CASRASGTGLGEQFF; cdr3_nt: TGTGCCAGCAGAGCTTCCGGGACAGGGTTAGGTGAGCAGTTCTTC
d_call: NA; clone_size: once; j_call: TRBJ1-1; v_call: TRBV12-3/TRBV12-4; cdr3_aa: CASSRGRAEAFF; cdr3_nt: TGTGCCAGCAGTCGAGGTCGGGCTGAAGCTTTCTTT
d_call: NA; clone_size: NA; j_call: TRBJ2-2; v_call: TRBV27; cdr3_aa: CASRDSNTGELFF; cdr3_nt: TGTGCCAGCAGGGACAGTAACACCGGGGAGCTGTTTTTT
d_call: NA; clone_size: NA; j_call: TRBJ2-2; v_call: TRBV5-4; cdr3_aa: CASSPPGTGELFF; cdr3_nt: TGTGCCAGCAGCCCCCCGGGTACCGGGGAGCTGTTTTTT
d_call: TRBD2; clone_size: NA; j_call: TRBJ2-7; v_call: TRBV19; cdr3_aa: CASSMGGEDEQYF; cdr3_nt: TGTGCCAGTAGTATGGGAGGGGAGGACGAGCAGTACTTC
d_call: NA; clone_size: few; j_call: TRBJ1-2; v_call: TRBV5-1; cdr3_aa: CASSLEGEGYGYTF; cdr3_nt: TGCGCCAGCAGCTTGGAAGGGGAAGGATATGGCTACACCTTC
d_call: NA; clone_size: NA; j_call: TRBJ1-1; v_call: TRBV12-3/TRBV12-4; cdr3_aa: CASSLGLSAEAFF; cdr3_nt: TGTGCCAGCAGTTTAGGGTTATCGGCTGAAGCTTTCTTT
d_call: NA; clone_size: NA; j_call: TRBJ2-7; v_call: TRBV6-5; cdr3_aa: CASMGPYSYEQYF; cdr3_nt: TGTGCCAGCATGGGGCCCTACTCCTACGAGCAGTACTTC
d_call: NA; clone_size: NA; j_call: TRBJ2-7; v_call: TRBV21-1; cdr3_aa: CASIPSCGTAYEQYF; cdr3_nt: TGTGCCAGCATCCCTAGCTGTGGGACAGCCTACGAGCAGTACTTC
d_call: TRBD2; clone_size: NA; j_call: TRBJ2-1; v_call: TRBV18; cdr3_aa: CASSPFGTSGRNEQFF; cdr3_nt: TGTGCCAGCTCACCATTCGGGACTAGCGGGAGGAATGAGCAGTTCTTC
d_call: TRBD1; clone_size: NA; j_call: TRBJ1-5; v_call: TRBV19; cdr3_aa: CASTMGQRQPQHF; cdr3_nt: TGTGCCAGTACTATGGGACAGAGACAGCCCCAGCATTTT
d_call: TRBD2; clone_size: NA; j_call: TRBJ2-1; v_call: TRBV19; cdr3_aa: CASSIQHLAGGGEQFF; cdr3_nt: TGTGCCAGTAGTATACAGCATCTAGCGGGAGGCGGTGAGCAGTTCTTC
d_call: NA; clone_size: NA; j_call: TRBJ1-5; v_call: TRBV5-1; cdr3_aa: CASSLGTAGNQPQHF; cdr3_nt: TGCGCCAGCAGCTTGGGGACAGCAGGCAATCAGCCCCAGCATTTT
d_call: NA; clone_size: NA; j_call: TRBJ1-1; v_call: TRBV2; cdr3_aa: CASSPTRTDYTEAFF; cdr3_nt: TGTGCCAGCAGCCCGACCCGGACAGACTACACTGAAGCTTTCTTT
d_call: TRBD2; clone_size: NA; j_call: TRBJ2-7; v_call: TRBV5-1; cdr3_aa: CASSLGLATYEQYF; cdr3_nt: TGCGCCAGCAGCTTGGGACTAGCGACCTACGAGCAGTACTTC
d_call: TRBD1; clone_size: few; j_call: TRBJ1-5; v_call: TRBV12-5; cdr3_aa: CASGTGGNQPQHF; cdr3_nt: TGTGCTAGTGGGACAGGGGGCAATCAGCCCCAGCATTTT
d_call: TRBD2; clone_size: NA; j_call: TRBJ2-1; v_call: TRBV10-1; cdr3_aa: CASSGRQRDSMGNEQFF; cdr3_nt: TGCGCCAGCAGTGGAAGACAGCGGGACTCAATGGGCAATGAGCAGTTCTTC
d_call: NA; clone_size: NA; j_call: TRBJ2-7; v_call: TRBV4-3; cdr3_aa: CASSQDRGGTSYEQYF; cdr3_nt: TGCGCCAGCAGCCAAGATCGCGGCGGGACCTCCTACGAGCAGTACTTC
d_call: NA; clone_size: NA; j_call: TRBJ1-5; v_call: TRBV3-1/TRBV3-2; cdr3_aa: CASSQQFSNQPQHF; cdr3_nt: TGTGCCAGCAGCCAACAGTTCAGCAATCAGCCCCAGCATTTT
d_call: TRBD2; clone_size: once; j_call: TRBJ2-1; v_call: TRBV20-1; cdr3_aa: CSASGTSGSRGNEQFF; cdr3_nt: TGCAGTGCTAGTGGGACTAGCGGGAGTAGGGGGAATGAGCAGTTCTTC
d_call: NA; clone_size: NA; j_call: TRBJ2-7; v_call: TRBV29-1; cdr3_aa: CSVEGTDQYEQYF; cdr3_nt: TGCAGCGTTGAAGGGACAGACCAATACGAGCAGTACTTC
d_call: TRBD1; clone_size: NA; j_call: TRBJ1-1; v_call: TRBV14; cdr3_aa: CASSQDLGQGNTEAFF; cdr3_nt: TGTGCCAGCAGCCAAGATTTAGGACAGGGAAACACTGAAGCTTTCTTT
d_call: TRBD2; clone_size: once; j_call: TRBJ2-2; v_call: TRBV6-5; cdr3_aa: CASSLGLANTGELFF; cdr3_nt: TGTGCCAGCAGCCTGGGACTAGCGAACACCGGGGAGCTGTTTTTT
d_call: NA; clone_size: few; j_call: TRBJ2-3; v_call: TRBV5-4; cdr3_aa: CASSLVLGGDTDTQYF; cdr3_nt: TGTGCCAGCAGCTTAGTTCTAGGAGGAGACACAGATACGCAGTATTTT
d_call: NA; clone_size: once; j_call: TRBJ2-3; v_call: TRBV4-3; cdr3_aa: CASSQDPGEMDTQYF; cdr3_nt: TGCGCCAGCAGCCAAGACCCCGGAGAGATGGATACGCAGTATTTT
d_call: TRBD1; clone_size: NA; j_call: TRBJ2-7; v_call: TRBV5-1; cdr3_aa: CASSITGGSIYEQYF; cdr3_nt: TGCGCCAGCAGTATTACAGGGGGATCAATCTACGAGCAGTACTTC
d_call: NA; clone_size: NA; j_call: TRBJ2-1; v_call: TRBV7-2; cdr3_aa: CASSVSGGSYNEQFF; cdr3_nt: TGTGCCAGCAGCGTCAGTGGCGGCTCCTACAATGAGCAGTTCTTC
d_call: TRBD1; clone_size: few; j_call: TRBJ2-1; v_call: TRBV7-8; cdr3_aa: CASSPSGTGGLHEQFF; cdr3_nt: TGTGCCAGCAGCCCCTCCGGGACAGGGGGCTTGCATGAGCAGTTCTTC
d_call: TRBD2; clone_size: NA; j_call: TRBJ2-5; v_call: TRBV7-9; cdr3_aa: CASSFLAGRETQYF; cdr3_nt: TGTGCCAGCAGCTTCCTAGCGGGGAGAGAGACCCAGTACTTC
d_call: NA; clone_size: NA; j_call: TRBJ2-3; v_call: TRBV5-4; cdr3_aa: CASSPEASKTDTQYF; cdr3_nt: TGTGCCAGCAGCCCGGAGGCTAGCAAGACAGATACGCAGTATTTT
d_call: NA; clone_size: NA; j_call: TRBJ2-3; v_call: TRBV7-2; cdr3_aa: CASSLPRGTQYF; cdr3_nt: TGTGCCAGCAGCTTGCCCCGGGGTACGCAGTATTTT
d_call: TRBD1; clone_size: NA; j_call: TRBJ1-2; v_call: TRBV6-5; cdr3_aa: CASSYSGTDFGYGYTF; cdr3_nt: TGTGCCAGCAGTTACTCCGGGACAGACTTCGGCTATGGCTACACCTTC
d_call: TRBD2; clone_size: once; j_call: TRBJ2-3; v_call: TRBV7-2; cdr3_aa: CASSQSGRNTDTQYF; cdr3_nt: TGTGCCAGCAGTCAGAGCGGGAGGAACACAGATACGCAGTATTTT
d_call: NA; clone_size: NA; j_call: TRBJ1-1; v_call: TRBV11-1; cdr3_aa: CASSEGGSPKAEAFF; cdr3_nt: TGTGCCAGCAGCGAAGGCGGGTCTCCAAAGGCTGAAGCTTTCTTT